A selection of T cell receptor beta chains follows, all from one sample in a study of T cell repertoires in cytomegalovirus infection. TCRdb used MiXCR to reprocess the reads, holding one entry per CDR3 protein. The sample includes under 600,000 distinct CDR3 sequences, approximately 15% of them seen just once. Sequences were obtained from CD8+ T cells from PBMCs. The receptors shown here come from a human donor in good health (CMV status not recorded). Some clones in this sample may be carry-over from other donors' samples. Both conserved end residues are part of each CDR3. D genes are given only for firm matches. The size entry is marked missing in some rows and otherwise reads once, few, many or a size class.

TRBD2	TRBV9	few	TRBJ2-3	TGTGCCAGCAGCGTAACTAGCGGGACCACAGATACGCAGTATTTT	CASSVTSGTTDTQYF
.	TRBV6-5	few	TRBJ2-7	TGTGCCAGCAGTCCCGGGGGGCTAGCGCAGTACTTC	CASSPGGLAQYF
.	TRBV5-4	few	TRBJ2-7	TGTGCCAGCAGCTTGGTTTCGAGCGGATTGGCCTACGAGCAGTACTTC	CASSLVSSGLAYEQYF
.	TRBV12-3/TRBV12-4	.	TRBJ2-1	TGTGCCAGCAGCCGGTGGGGACTTTGGGTAGATGAGACGTTCTTC	CASSRWGLWVDETFF
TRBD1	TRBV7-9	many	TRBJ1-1	TGTGCCAGCAGCGTACGCCTACAGGGGGTAGCTGAAGCTTTCTTT	CASSVRLQGVAEAFF
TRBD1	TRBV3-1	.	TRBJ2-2	TGTGCCAGCAGACCGACAGGGTACGGGGAGCTGTTTTTT	CASRPTGYGELFF
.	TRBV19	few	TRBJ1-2	TGTGCCAGTAGTTCCATGGGACGGACGAACTATGGCTACACCTTC	CASSSMGRTNYGYTF
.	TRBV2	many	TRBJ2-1	TGTGCCAGCAGTGCCGCTGGAGCAGCCATTGGGGAGCAGTTCTTC	CASSAAGAAIGEQFF
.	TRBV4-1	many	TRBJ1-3	TGCGCCAGCAGCCAAGAAAGAAGCTCTGGAAACACCATATATTTT	CASSQERSSGNTIYF
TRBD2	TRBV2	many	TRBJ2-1	TGTGCCAGCAGTGGACAGCGGGAGGGCCCAGTCGTTTGGTTCTTC	CASSGQREGPVVWFF
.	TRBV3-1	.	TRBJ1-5	TGTGCCAGCAGCCAGGGGGCGGTCAATCAGCCCCAGCATTTT	CASSQGAVNQPQHF
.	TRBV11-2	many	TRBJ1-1	TGTGCCAGCAGCTTATGGCAGTCCAGGAAAGCTTTCTTT	CASSLWQSRKAFF
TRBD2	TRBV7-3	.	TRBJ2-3	TGTGCCAGCAGCTTAGGGACTAGGGCAGATACGCAGTATTTT	CASSLGTRADTQYF
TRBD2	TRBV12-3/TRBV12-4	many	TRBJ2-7	TGTGCCCCTCGTATCCTAGCGGGAGGCGAGCAGTACTTC	CAPRILAGGEQYF
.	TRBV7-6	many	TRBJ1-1	TGTGCCAGCAGGGGGGGGCTGAACACTGAAGCTTTCTTT	CASRGGLNTEAFF
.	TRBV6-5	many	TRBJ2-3	TGTGCCAGCAGTTACTCTTGGGAAAGCACAGATACGCAGTATTTT	CASSYSWESTDTQYF
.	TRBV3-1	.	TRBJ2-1	TGTGCCAGCAGCCAATGGGGGGAGAGCTCCTACAATGAGCAGTTCTTC	CASSQWGESSYNEQFF
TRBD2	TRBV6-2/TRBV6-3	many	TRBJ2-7	TGTGCCAGCAGTTACTCGAGTAGCGGGAAAGCCTACGAGCAGTACTTC	CASSYSSSGKAYEQYF
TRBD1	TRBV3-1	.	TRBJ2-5	TGTGCCAGCAGGGACTGGCAGGGGGTTATGGAGACCCAGTACTTC	CASRDWQGVMETQYF
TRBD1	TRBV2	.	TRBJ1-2	TGTGCCAGCCCAGGGGGGGTATTCGGCTACACCTTC	CASPGGVFGYTF
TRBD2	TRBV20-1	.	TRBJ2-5	TGCAGTGCCGGGGTGAGGCTAGCGGTACAAGAGACCCCGTACTTC	CSAGVRLAVQETPYF
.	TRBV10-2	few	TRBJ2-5	TGCGCCAGCAGCGCGAGAAGGGGGGAAAAGACCCAGTACTTC	CASSARRGEKTQYF
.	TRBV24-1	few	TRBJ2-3	TGTGCCACCAGTGAACCCTCAGAAGTTACGCAGTATTTT	CATSEPSEVTQYF
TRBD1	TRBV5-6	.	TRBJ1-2	TGTGCCAGCAGCTTGGCGGACAGGGGGCAGAACTATGGCTACACCTTC	CASSLADRGQNYGYTF
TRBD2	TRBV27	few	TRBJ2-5	TGTGCCAGCAGTTTATCCGGGCTAGCGGGAGAGAGGGAGACCCAGTACTTC	CASSLSGLAGERETQYF
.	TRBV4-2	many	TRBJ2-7	TGTGCCAGCAGCCAAGAGGCCCTCGGCAGAACCTACGAGCAGTACTTC	CASSQEALGRTYEQYF
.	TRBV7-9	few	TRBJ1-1	TGTGCCAGCAGCTCTAGCGGGCCGTACACTGAAGCTTTCTTT	CASSSSGPYTEAFF
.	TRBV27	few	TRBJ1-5	TGTGCCAGCAGTTCCCCCGGATGGCCCCAGCATTTT	CASSSPGWPQHF
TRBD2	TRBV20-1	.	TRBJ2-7	TGCAGTGCACGGGACTACTCCTTCGGGACCTACGAGCAGTACTTC	CSARDYSFGTYEQYF
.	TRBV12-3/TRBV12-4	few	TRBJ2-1	TGTGCCAGCAGTTTTGGACAGCTTGAGCAGTTCTTC	CASSFGQLEQFF
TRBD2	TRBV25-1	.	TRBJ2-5	TGTGCCAGCAGTGCTAGCGGGGGGGGTGAGACCCAGTACTTC	CASSASGGGETQYF
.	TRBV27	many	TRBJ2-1	TGTGCCAGCAGAGCCGGGTTCTCGAATGAGCAGTTCTTC	CASRAGFSNEQFF
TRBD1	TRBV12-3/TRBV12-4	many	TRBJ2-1	TGTGCCAGCAGTCGTCCTGATGGGACCGGGACAGAGGACAATGAGCAGTTCTTC	CASSRPDGTGTEDNEQFF
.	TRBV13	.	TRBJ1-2	TGTGCCAGCAATCCCGGCGTTCGGAGAAGAGATGGCTACACCTTC	CASNPGVRRRDGYTF
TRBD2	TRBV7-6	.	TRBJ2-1	TGTGCCAGCGATGGGGAACAGGACAGGGGGCATGGACTAGCGGGAGGAAAAATTTTCAATGAGCCGTTCTTC	CASDGEQDRGHGLAGGKIFNEPFF
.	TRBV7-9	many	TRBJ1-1	TGTGCCAGCATCCCCCCGGACAGAAACACTGAAGCTTTCTTT	CASIPPDRNTEAFF
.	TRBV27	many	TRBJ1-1	TGTGCCAGCAGTTTATCTCAGGGGAGCACTGAAGCTTTCTTT	CASSLSQGSTEAFF
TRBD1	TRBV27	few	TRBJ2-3	TGTGCCAGCAGTCGGACAGGGAAGTCGAGGAGCACAGATACGCAGTATTTT	CASSRTGKSRSTDTQYF
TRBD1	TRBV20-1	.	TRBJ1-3	TGCAGTGCTAGGGACAGGGCCCACTCTGGAAACACCATACATTTT	CSARDRAHSGNTIHF
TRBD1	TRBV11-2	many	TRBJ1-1	TGTGCCAGCAGCCGAACACAGGGGACTGAAGCTTTCTTT	CASSRTQGTEAFF
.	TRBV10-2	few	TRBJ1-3	TGCGCCAGCAGCGATCATTTAGGAGGTGGTGGAAACACCATATATTTT	CASSDHLGGGGNTIYF
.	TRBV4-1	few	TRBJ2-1	TGCGCCAGCAGCCAAGTCGCCGCGGGTGACAATGAGCAGTTCTTC	CASSQVAAGDNEQFF
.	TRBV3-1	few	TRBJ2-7	TGTGCCAGCAGCCAAGAGATTGGGGGGAGCGGTTACGAGCAGTACTTC	CASSQEIGGSGYEQYF
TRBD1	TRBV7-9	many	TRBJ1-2	TGTGCCAGCAGCTTGGGTTCGACAGGGAGCAGACCTGGAACTGGCTACACCTTC	CASSLGSTGSRPGTGYTF
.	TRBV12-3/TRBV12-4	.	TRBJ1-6	TGTGCCAGCAGTCTCAGCGGTGATCGGGGTTCACCCCTCCACTTT	CASSLSGDRGSPLHF
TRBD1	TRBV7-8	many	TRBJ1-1	TGTGCCAGCAGCGACGACTTCGAGGGGGCGAACACTGAAGCTTTCTTT	CASSDDFEGANTEAFF
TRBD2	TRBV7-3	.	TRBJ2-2	TGTGCCAGCAGCTTATATCTAGCGGAGGCGAACACCGGGGAGCTGTTTTTT	CASSLYLAEANTGELFF
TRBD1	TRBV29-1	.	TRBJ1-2	TGCAGCGAACTAAGCAGGGGACAGTCCTATGGCTACACCTTC	CSELSRGQSYGYTF
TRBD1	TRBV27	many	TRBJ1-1	TGTGCCAGCAGTCCTAACAGGGGAAAGGACACTGAAGCTTTCTTT	CASSPNRGKDTEAFF
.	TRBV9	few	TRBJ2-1	TGTGCCAGCAGCGCCGATAGCAGCTCCTACAATGAGCAGTTCTTC	CASSADSSSYNEQFF
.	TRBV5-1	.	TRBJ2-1	TGCGCCAGCAGCTTAATATCAGTATCCTCCTACAATGAGCAGTTCTTC	CASSLISVSSYNEQFF
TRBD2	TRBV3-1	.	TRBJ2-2	TGTGCCAGCAGCCATACTAGCGGGGGTGAATCCGGGGAGCTGTTTTTT	CASSHTSGGESGELFF
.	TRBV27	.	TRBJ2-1	TGTGCCAGCAGTCTAACCCTGAGCCAAGAGCAGTTCTTC	CASSLTLSQEQFF
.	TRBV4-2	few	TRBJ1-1	TGTGCCAGCAGCCAGCCGGGAGGGGGGGTCGGCACTGAAGCTTTCTTT	CASSQPGGGVGTEAFF
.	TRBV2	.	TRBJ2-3	TGTGCCAGCAGGACACCCTGGGGAACAGATACGCAGTATTTT	CASRTPWGTDTQYF
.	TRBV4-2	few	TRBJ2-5	TGTGCCAGCAGCCAAGATACTTGGGAGACCCAGTACTTC	CASSQDTWETQYF
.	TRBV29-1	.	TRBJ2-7	TGCAGCGGGGTAGGACAGACCTACGAGCAGTACTTC	CSGVGQTYEQYF
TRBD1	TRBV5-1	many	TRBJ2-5	TGCGCCAGCAGCGCGGGACAGGGTCCTTCAGAGACCCAGTACTTC	CASSAGQGPSETQYF
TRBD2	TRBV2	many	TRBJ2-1	TGTGCCAGCAGGCAACTGAAGGGCGCGGGGGGCGCTGAGCAGTTCTTC	CASRQLKGAGGAEQFF
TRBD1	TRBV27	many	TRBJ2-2	TGTGCCAGCAGTCCGGGACAGGGGTACACCGGGGAGCTGTTTTTT	CASSPGQGYTGELFF